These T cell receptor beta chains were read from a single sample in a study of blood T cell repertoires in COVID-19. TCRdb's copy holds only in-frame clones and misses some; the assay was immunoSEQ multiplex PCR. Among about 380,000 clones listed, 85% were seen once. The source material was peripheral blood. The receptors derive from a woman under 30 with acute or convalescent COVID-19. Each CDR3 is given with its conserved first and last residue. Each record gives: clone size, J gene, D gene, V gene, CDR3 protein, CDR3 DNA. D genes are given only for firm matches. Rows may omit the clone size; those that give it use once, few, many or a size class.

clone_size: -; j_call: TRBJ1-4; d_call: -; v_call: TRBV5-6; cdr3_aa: CASSLYREAGSSNEKLFF; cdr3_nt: TGTGCCAGCAGCTTATATCGCGAGGCGGGCTCGTCTAATGAAAAACTGTTTTTT
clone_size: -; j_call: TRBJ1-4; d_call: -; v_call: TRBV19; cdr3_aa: CASSLGVVYEKLFF; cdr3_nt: TGTGCCAGTAGCCTCGGGGTGGTATACGAAAAACTGTTTTTT
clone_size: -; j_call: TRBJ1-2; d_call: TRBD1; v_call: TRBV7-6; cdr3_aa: CASSLESFGQAIYGYTF; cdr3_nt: TGTGCCAGCAGCTTAGAATCCTTCGGACAGGCGATTTATGGCTACACCTTC
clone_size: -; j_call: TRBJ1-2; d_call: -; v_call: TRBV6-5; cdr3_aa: CASSTTRIEGDGYTF; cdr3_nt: TGTGCCAGCAGCACGACCCGAATTGAGGGCGATGGCTACACCTTC
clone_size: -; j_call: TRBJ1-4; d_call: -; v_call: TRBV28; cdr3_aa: CASSSWTAYGEKLFF; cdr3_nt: TGTGCCAGCAGTTCCTGGACAGCTTATGGTGAAAAACTGTTTTTT
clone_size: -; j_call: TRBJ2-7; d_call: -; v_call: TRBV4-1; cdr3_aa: CASSQGASYEQYF; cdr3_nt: TGCGCCAGCAGCCAAGGGGCCTCCTACGAGCAGTACTTC
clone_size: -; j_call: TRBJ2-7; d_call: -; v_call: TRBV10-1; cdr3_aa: CASWAGLRSYEQYF; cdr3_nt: TGCGCCAGTTGGGCGGGTCTGCGCTCCTACGAGCAGTACTTC
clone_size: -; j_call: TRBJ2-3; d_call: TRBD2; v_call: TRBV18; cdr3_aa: CASSPSSSGSADTQYF; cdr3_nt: TGTGCCAGCTCACCGTCCTCTAGCGGGAGTGCAGATACGCAGTATTTT
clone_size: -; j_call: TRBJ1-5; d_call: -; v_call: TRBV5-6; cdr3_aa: CASSSWTDNQPQHF; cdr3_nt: TGTGCCAGCAGCTCGTGGACAGATAATCAGCCCCAGCATTTT
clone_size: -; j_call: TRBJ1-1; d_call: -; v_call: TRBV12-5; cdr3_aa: CASDLRQGGRTEAFF; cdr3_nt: TGTGCTAGTGACCTAAGGCAGGGTGGGAGGACTGAAGCTTTCTTT
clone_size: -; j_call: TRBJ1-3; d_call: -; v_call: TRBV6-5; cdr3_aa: CASSLPAGSGNTIYF; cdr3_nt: TGTGCCAGCAGCCTCCCGGCGGGCTCTGGAAACACCATATATTTT
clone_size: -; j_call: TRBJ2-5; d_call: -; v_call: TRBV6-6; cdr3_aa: CAALLAPRTAEETQYF; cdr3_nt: TGTGCCGCCCTTCTTGCCCCGAGGACAGCGGAAGAGACCCAGTACTTC
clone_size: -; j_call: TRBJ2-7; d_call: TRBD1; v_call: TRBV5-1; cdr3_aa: CASSPVGGKSSYEQYF; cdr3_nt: TGCGCCAGCAGCCCGGTAGGGGGCAAAAGCTCCTACGAGCAGTACTTC
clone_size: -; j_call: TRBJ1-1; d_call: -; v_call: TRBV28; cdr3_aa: CASSFGGNTEAFF; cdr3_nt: TGTGCCAGCAGTTTCGGCGGGAACACTGAAGCTTTCTTT
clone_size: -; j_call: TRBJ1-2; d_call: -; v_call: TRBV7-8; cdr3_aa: CASSSAEGRTNYGYTF; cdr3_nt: TGTGCCAGCAGCTCGGCTGAGGGCAGGACCAACTATGGCTACACCTTC
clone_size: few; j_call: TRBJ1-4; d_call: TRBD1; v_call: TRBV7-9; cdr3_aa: CASSKGQGRATNEKLFF; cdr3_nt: TGTGCCAGCAGCAAGGGACAGGGTAGGGCAACTAATGAAAAACTGTTTTTT
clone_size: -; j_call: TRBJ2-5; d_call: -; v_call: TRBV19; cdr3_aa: CASSNGGTETQYF; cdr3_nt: TGTGCCAGTAGTAATGGGGGCACGGAGACCCAGTACTTC
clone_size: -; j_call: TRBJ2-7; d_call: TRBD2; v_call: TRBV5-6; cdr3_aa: CASSLGTSGFYEQYF; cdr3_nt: TGTGCCAGCAGCTTAGGGACTAGCGGTTTCTACGAGCAGTACTTC
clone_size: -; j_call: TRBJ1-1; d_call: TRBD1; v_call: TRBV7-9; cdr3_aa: CASSPQGAHTEAFF; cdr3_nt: TGTGCCAGCAGCCCACAGGGGGCTCACACTGAAGCTTTCTTT
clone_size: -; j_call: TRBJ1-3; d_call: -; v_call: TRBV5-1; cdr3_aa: CASSSSLLRSGNTIYF; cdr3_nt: TGCGCCAGCAGCTCGTCTTTACTTCGCTCTGGAAACACCATATATTTT
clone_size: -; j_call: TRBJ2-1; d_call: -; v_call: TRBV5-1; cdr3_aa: CASWRTPEANEQFF; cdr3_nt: TGCGCCAGCTGGAGGACCCCGGAGGCCAATGAGCAGTTCTTC
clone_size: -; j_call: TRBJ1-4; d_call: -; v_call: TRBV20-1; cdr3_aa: CSARGGEGLFF; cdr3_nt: TGCAGTGCTAGAGGAGGTGAAGGACTGTTTTTT
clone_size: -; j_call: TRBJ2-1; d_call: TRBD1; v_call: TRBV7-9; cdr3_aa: CASSRDRVDNEQFF; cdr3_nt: TGTGCCAGCAGCCGTGACAGGGTGGACAATGAGCAGTTCTTC
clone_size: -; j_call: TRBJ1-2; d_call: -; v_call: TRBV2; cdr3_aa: CASSGEGGNYGYTF; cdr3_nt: TGTGCCAGCAGTGGCGAGGGCGGGAACTATGGCTACACCTTC
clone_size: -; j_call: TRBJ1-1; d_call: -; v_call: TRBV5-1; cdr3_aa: CASSRGGDTEAFF; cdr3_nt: TGCGCCAGCAGCAGAGGGGGGGACACTGAAGCTTTCTTT
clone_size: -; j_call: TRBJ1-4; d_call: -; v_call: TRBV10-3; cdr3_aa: CAISERGTNEKLFF; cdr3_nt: TGTGCCATCAGTGAGAGAGGAACTAATGAAAAACTGTTTTTT
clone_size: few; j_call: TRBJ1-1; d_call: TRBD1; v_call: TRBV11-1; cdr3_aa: CASSIRGFAEAFF; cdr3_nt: TGTGCCAGCAGTATCAGGGGGTTCGCTGAAGCTTTCTTT
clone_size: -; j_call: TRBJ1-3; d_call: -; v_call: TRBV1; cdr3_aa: CTSSPGTELSTSGNTIYF; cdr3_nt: TGCACCAGCAGCCCCGGGACAGAACTCAGCACCTCTGGAAACACCATATATTTT
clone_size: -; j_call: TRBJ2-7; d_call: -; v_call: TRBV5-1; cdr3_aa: CASSHGRDSSYEQYF; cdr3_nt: TGCGCCAGCAGCCATGGCCGGGACTCCTCCTACGAGCAGTACTTC
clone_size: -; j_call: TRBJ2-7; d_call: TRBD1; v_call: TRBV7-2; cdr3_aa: CASSLRDSRSEQYF; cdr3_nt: TGTGCCAGCAGCTTAAGGGACAGTAGGAGCGAGCAGTACTTC
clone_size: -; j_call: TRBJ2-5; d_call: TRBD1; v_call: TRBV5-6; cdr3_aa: CASSRDIGTAQETQYF; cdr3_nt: TGTGCCAGCAGCCGAGACATCGGGACAGCTCAAGAGACCCAGTACTTC
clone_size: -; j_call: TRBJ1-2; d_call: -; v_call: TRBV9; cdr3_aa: CASSPGLNYGYTF; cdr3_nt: TGTGCCAGCAGCCCAGGGCTGAACTATGGCTACACCTTC
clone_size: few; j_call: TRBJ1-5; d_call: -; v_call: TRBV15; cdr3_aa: CATSRDHEAPQHF; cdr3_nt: TGTGCCACCAGCAGAGATCACGAGGCCCCCCAGCATTTT
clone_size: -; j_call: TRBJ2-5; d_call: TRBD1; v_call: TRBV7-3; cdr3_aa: CASSYDRVPQETQYF; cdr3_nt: TGTGCCAGCAGCTACGACAGGGTGCCCCAAGAGACCCAGTACTTC
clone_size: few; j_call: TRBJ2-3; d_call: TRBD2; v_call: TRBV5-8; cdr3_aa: CASSLGPAGLGSTDTQYF; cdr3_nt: TGTGCCAGCAGCTTGGGGCCCGCGGGACTAGGGAGCACAGATACGCAGTATTTT
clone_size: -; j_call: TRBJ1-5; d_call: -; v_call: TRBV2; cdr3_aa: CASRRGLSNQPQHF; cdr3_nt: TGTGCCAGCAGGCGGGGGCTCAGCAATCAGCCCCAGCATTTT
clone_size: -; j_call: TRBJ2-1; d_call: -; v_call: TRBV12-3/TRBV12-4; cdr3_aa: CASSRLVYNEQFF; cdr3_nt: TGTGCCAGCAGCCGACTAGTCTACAATGAGCAGTTCTTC
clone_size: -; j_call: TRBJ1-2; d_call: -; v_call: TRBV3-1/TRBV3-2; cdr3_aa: CASSQMGARGYTF; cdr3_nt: TGTGCCAGCAGCCAGATGGGGGCCCGTGGCTACACCTTC
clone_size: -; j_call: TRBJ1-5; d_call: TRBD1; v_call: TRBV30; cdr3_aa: CAWSTGGDQPQHF; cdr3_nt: TGTGCCTGGAGTACAGGGGGCGATCAGCCCCAGCATTTT
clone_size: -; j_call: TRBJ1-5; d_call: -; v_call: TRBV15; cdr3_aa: CATSRDGAGLQPQHF; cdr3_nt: TGTGCCACCAGCAGAGATGGGGCTGGATTACAGCCCCAGCATTTT
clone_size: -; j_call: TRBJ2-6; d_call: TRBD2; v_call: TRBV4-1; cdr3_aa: CASSQDRTRTSSGANVLTF; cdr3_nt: TGCGCCAGCAGCCAAGATCGCACCAGGACTAGCTCTGGGGCCAACGTCCTGACTTTC
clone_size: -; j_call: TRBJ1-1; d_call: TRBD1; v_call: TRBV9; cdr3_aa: CASSPRRDSEAFF; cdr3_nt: TGTGCCAGCAGCCCACGCCGGGACAGTGAAGCTTTCTTT
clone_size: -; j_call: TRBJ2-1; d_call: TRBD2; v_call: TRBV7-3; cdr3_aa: CASSSGLADNEQFF; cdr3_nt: TGTGCCAGCAGCTCGGGACTAGCGGACAATGAGCAGTTCTTC
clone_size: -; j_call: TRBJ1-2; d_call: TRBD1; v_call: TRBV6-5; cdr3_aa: CASSGQGAPNGYTF; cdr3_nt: TGTGCCAGCAGCGGACAGGGGGCGCCGAACGGCTACACCTTC
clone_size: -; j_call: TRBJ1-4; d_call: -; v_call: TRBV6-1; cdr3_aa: CASSELRDANSAGEKLFF; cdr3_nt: TGTGCCAGCAGTGAATTGCGGGACGCAAACTCAGCAGGTGAAAAACTGTTTTTT
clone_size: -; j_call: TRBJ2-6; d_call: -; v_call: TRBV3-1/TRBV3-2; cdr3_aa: CASSQVVVPSSGANVLTF; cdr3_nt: TGTGCCAGCAGCCAAGTTGTTGTTCCCTCCTCTGGGGCCAACGTCCTGACTTTC
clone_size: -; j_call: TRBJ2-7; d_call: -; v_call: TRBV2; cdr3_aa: CASSEGTNFGEQYF; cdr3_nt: TGTGCCAGCAGTGAGGGGACAAATTTTGGGGAGCAGTACTTC
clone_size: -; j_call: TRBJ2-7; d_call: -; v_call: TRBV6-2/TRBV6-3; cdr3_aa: CASSSAGFLLEQYF; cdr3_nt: TGTGCCAGCAGCTCAGCGGGTTTCTTGCTCGAGCAGTACTTC
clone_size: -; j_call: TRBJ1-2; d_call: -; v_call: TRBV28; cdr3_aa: CASSSGTAVYGYTF; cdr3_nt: TGTGCCAGCAGTTCCGGGACTGCCGTCTATGGCTACACCTTC
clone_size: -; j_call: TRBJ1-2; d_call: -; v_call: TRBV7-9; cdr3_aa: CASSRGVPNYGYTF; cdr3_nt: TGTGCCAGCAGCCGCGGGGTCCCTAACTATGGCTACACCTTC
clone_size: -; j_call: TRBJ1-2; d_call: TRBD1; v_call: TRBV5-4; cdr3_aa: CASSMGGGLGYGYTF; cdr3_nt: TGTGCCAGCAGCATGGGAGGGGGCTTAGGATATGGCTACACCTTC
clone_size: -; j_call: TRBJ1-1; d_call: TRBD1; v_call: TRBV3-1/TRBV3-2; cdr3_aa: CASSQGTGFLNTEAFF; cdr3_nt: TGTGCCAGCAGCCAAGGGACAGGGTTTCTGAACACTGAAGCTTTCTTT
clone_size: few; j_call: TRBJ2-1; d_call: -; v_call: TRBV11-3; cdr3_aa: CASSFGSGKQFF; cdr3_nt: TGTGCCAGCAGCTTCGGTAGCGGCAAGCAGTTCTTC
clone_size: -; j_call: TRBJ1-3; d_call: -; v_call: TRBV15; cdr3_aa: CATSRDRSRGGNTIYF; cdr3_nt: TGTGCCACCAGCAGAGATCGTTCCAGGGGTGGAAACACCATATATTTT
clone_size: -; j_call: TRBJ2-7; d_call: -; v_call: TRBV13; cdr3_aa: CASSFVGDEQYF; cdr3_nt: TGTGCCAGCAGCTTTGTAGGGGACGAGCAGTACTTC
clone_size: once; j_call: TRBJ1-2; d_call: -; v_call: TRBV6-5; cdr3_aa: CASSFQGDGYTF; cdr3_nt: TGTGCCAGCAGTTTTCAAGGGGATGGCTACACCTTC
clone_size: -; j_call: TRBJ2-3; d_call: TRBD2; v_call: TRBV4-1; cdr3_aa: CASSHLGRGAGDTQYF; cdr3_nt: TGCGCCAGCAGCCACCTTGGGCGGGGGGCCGGAGATACGCAGTATTTT
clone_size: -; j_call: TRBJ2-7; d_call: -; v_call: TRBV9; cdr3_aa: CASSVGGEDEQYF; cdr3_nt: TGTGCCAGCAGCGTAGGAGGGGAGGACGAGCAGTACTTC
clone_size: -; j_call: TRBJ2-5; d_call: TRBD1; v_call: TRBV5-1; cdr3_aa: CASSEQGSETQYF; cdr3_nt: TGCGCCAGCAGCGAACAGGGGTCGGAGACCCAGTACTTC